Below are 32 T cell receptor beta chains sequenced from a single sample in a study of blood T cell repertoires in COVID-19. Measured with immunoSEQ multiplex PCR; TCRdb has only the in-frame clones, and not every one. Here the sample spans fewer than 30,000 clones, approximately 93% being singletons. Specimen: peripheral blood. These receptors were obtained from a human donor with active COVID-19. The donor label of this sample is uncertain.

The count of this clone is one. The chain carries TRBV10-2 and TRBJ2-7; perhaps TRBD1 as D (6 bases). Trimming took 3 bases from V and 0 from J, leaving 9 bases between them. Per germline, CDR1 WSHSY and CDR2 SAAADI. The CDR3 has 14 amino acids. For the CDR3, the DNA is TGCGCCAGCAGTGAAGCAGGGGACTCCTACGAGCAGTACTTC. Amino acid sequence: CASSEAGDSYEQYF.

This chain joins TRBV3-1 (or the pseudogene TRBV3-2) and TRBJ1-6, with D possibly being TRBD1 (5 bases). Germline loops: CDR1 LGHDT, CDR2 YNNKEL (reference sequence). The V end lost 3 bases, the J end lost 0 bases, and 18 bases lay between the germline ends. This CDR3 is built from 19 residues. The CDR3 bases are TGTGCCAGCAGCCAGAGGGGCGGCGGAGGGAGCTCCTATAATTCACCCCTCCACTTT. It translates to CASSQRGGGGSSYNSPLHF.

The chain joins TRBV15 to TRBJ1-5; 7 bases match TRBD1. J gave up 0 bases and V 5 bases, and 10 bases lay outside the gene matches. The CDR3 is 17 amino acids. Germline CDR1 and CDR2: LNHNV and YYDKDF (reference sequence). The CDR3: CATSQYRGGSSNQPQHF. In DNA, the CDR3 is TGTGCCACCAGCCAATACAGGGGTGGGTCTAGCAATCAGCCCCAGCATTTT.

Points on this clone: One junction end does not reproduce the germline sequence, and a read error may be involved. The rearrangement uses TRBV4-1 and TRBJ2-3, with D possibly matching TRBD1 (6 bases). The CDR3 sequence is 14 residues long. Germline V gene sequence: CDR1 MGHRA, CDR2 YSYEKL. The CDR3 coding sequence is TGCGCCAGCAGCCATGACCTTCGGACAGTTGGGCTTTTTTTC. This codes for CASSHDLRTVGLFF.

The rearrangement uses TRBV6-6 and TRBJ2-7, with unresolved D. Germline V gene data show CDR1 as MNHNY and CDR2 as SVGAGI (reference sequence). The CDR3 sequence is 13 residues long. Trimming took off 2 bases at V and 3 bases at J, with 8 bases between the two ends. CDR3 region: CASSYARNYEQYF. The CDR3 DNA follows: TGTGCCAGCAGTTACGCGAGGAACTACGAGCAGTACTTC.

The V gene is TRBV21-1, the J gene TRBJ2-7; the table gives TRBD2 as D, unverified against the DNA. TRBV21-1 constitutes a pseudogene. The CDR3 loop spans 15 amino acids. The DNA of the CDR3 is TGTGCCAGCAGCATTCTACTGCTTGAGGCCTACGAGCAGTACTTC. It encodes CASSILLLEAYEQYF.

The chain recombines TRBV9 with TRBJ2-7; TRBD2 aligns across 13 bases. The CDR3 extends over 16 amino acids. Trimming took 3 bases from V and 0 from J; bases not matched to a gene: 3. The germline gives CDR1 SGDLS, CDR2 YYNGEE. Here the CDR3 reads CASSARLAGGSYEQYF. Here the CDR3 DNA reads TGTGCCAGCAGCGCCCGACTAGCGGGAGGCTCCTACGAGCAGTACTTC.

The V gene is TRBV3-1 (or the pseudogene TRBV3-2), the J gene TRBJ2-5; maybe TRBD2 (5 bases). In germline, CDR1 is LGHDT, CDR2 YNNKEL (reference sequence). The CDR3 is made up of 17 amino acids. The ends were cut back, 3 bases at V and 4 bases at J, with 21 bases in the middle. The CDR3 DNA sequence: TGTGCCAGCAGCCAGCGGCCTCTAGCAGGCCCTCGAGAGACCCAGTACTTC. Its protein product is CASSQRPLAGPRETQYF.

V usage is TRBV6-5 and J usage is TRBJ1-4; TRBD1 aligns across 8 bases. Germline loops: CDR1 MNHEY, CDR2 SVGAGI. The CDR3 is 14 amino acids. V lost 6 bases and J lost 7; bases outside the gene matches: 7. The CDR3 reads CASRSGGSGEKLFF. CDR3 DNA sequence: TGTGCCAGCAGATCAGGGGGCTCGGGTGAAAAACTGTTTTTT.

The chain is built from TRBV4-1 and TRBJ2-1, with D possibly matching TRBD2 (5 bases). The CDR3 length is 15 residues. V lost 6 bases and J 0 bases, leaving 12 bases between the germline ends. The germline gives CDR1 MGHRA, CDR2 YSYEKL. The CDR3 DNA reads as TGCGCCAGCAGAGAAAGCGGAAGCTCCTACAATGAGCAGTTCTTC. Amino acid sequence: CASRESGSSYNEQFF.

V gene TRBV29-1 combines with J gene TRBJ2-1; D might be TRBD2 (5 bases). V was shortened by 4 bases and J by 4 bases, with 17 bases between the two germline ends. In germline, CDR1 is SQVTM, CDR2 ANQGSEA. The CDR3 loop spans 15 amino acids. CDR3 residues: CSVAGGSNGYNEQFF. The CDR3 nucleotides read TGCAGCGTTGCGGGTGGGAGCAATGGTTACAATGAGCAGTTCTTC.

The rearrangement links TRBV5-4 to TRBJ2-5; TRBD2 agrees at 10 bases. This CDR3 comprises 17 residues. V trimming: 4 bases; J trimming: 5 bases; junction bases outside the gene matches: 14. Germline V CDR1 and CDR2: SGHNT, YYREEE (reference sequence). This CDR3 is CASSPGGLAGARETQYF. For the CDR3, the DNA is TGTGCCAGCAGCCCCGGGGGGCTAGCGGGAGCTAGGGAGACCCAGTACTTC. Full variable domain (outside the CDR3, taken from reference TRBV5-4 and TRBJ2-5): ETGVTQSPTHLIKTRGQQVTLRCSSQSGHNTVSWYQQALGQGPQFIFQYYREEENGRGNFPPRFSGLQFPNYSSELNVNALELDDSALYLCASSPGGLAGARETQYFGPGTRLLVL.

The chain is built from TRBV7-6 and TRBJ1-3; the match to TRBD1 covers 7 bases. The CDR3 contains 15 residues. Germline values: CDR1 SGHVS, CDR2 FNYEAQ. J lost 3 bases, V lost 4 bases, and 6 bases had no gene match. The CDR3 region is CASSSTRQGGNTIYF. Written as DNA, the CDR3 is TGTGCCAGCAGCTCTACTCGACAGGGTGGAAACACCATATATTTT.

The chain uses TRBV5-6 and TRBJ2-7, with 13 bases aligning to TRBD2. The germline V gene encodes CDR1 SGHDT and CDR2 YYEEEE. CDR3 size: 15 residues. Losses at the gene ends were 3 bases for V and 4 bases for J; bases not matched to a gene: 4. CDR3 in amino acids: CASSSRTSGSYEQYF. CDR3 coding DNA: TGTGCCAGCAGCTCAAGGACTAGCGGGAGTTACGAGCAGTACTTC.

This rearrangement joins TRBV3-1 (or the pseudogene TRBV3-2) to TRBJ2-5; 9 bases are shared with TRBD2. With 0 bases clipped from V and 5 bases from J, the junction kept 7 bases outside the gene matches. The V gene's germline CDR1 is LGHDT and CDR2 YNNKEL (reference sequence). The CDR3 runs 16 residues. CDR3 nucleotides: TGTGCCAGCAGCCAAGATGCGCTAGCGGGATCGGAGACCCAGTACTTC. Its protein product is CASSQDALAGSETQYF.

The count of this clone is one. The chain employs TRBV6-1 and TRBJ1-2; D might be TRBD1 (5 bases). Per the germline V gene, CDR1 is MNHNS and CDR2 is SASEGT. V lost 3 bases and J 8 bases, leaving 16 bases between the germline ends. The CDR3 covers 14 residues. CDR3 amino acids: CASSEQTVTLGYTF. As DNA, the CDR3 is TGTGCCAGCAGTGAGCAGACAGTTACGTTGGGCTACACCTTC.

This sequence joins TRBV29-1 and TRBJ2-1, with TRBD2 as a possible D gene (6 bases). The CDR3 loop spans 14 amino acids. V was pared by 6 bases and J by 8 bases, with 20 bases between. Per the germline V gene, CDR1 is SQVTM and CDR2 is ANQGSEA. CDR3 amino acids: CSVAVDYLRYEQFF. CDR3 nucleotide sequence: TGCAGCGTGGCGGTGGACTATCTTCGGTATGAGCAGTTCTTC.

The chain is built from TRBV10-3 and TRBJ1-2, with 7 bases fitting TRBD1. In germline, CDR1 is ENHRY, CDR2 SYGVKD. The CDR3 runs 12 residues. With 7 bases clipped from V and 8 bases from J, the junction kept 7 bases outside the gene matches. CDR3 loop: CAINTGAGGYTF. The CDR3 DNA reads TGTGCCATCAATACAGGGGCTGGGGGCTACACCTTC.

The chain carries TRBV18 and TRBJ2-5, with 12 nucleotides matching TRBD2. CDR3 length: 14 residues. Unmatched junction bases numbered 1, after V lost 3 bases and J lost 5 bases. Germline assignment: CDR1 KGHSH and CDR2 LQKENI. The CDR3 region has the DNA TGTGCCAGCTCACCGGGACTAGCGGGCGAGACCCAGTACTTC. Residues: CASSPGLAGETQYF.

The gene calls are TRBV6-2 or TRBV6-3 and TRBJ1-2, with 7 bases fitting TRBD1. The CDR3 spans 13 residues. After removal of 2 bases from V and 5 bases from J, the junction contained 2 bases not matched to a gene. CDR1 is MNHEY and CDR2 is SVGEGT in the germline V gene. The CDR3: CASSYVTGYGYTF. CDR3 in DNA: TGTGCCAGCAGTTACGTGACAGGGTATGGCTACACCTTC.

The rearrangement joins TRBV11-2 to TRBJ1-1, with TRBD1 identical over 8 bases. The CDR3 totals 16 residues. CDR1 is SGHAT and CDR2 is FQNNGV in the germline V gene. With 5 bases clipped from V and 11 bases from J, the junction kept 19 bases outside the gene matches. The CDR3 region is CASSGGGQGALPVAFF. As DNA, the CDR3 is TGTGCCAGCAGCGGCGGCGGGCAGGGGGCGCTTCCGGTGGCTTTCTTT. Supplemented by reference TRBV11-2 and TRBJ1-1, the full variable domain reads EAGVAQSPRYKIIEKRQSVAFWCNPISGHATLYWYQQILGQGPKLLIQFQNNGVVDDSQLPKDRFSAERLKGVDSTLKIQPAKLEDSAVYLCASSGGGQGALPVAFFGQGTRLTVV.

The chain employs TRBV10-1 and TRBJ2-7, with 7 bases aligning to TRBD2. The CDR3 runs to 15 residues. V lost 0 bases, J lost 7 bases, and 9 bases stayed unmatched. Germline lookup yields CDR1 WNHNN and CDR2 SYGVQD (reference sequence). The CDR3 DNA follows: TGCGCCAGCAGTGAGTCGTCTAGCGGCACTGGAGAGCAGTACTTC. It specifies CASSESSSGTGEQYF.

The rearrangement links TRBV10-3 to TRBJ1-5; a possible D gene is TRBD1 (5 bases). The V end was cut by 3 bases, the J end by 4 bases, with 10 bases between. Per the germline V gene, CDR1 is ENHRY and CDR2 is SYGVKD. The CDR3 length is 14 residues. This CDR3 is CAISDGGENQPQHF. CDR3 nucleotides: TGTGCCATCAGTGACGGGGGAGAGAATCAGCCCCAGCATTTT.

The V call is TRBV3-1 (or the pseudogene TRBV3-2), the J call TRBJ2-3, with TRBD1 matching over 7 bases. Germline CDR1 and CDR2: LGHDT and YNNKEL (reference sequence). This CDR3 comprises 14 residues. The trim removed 1 base at V and 6 bases at J, leaving 4 bases unmatched. The CDR3 is CASSQVLDRDTQYF. In DNA form, the CDR3 reads TGTGCCAGCAGCCAAGTCCTGGACAGGGATACGCAGTATTTT.

CDR3 sequence: CASSSLTGVGEQFF. The CDR3 DNA reads TGTGCCAGCAGCTCCCTGACAGGGGTAGGTGAGCAGTTCTTC. The rearrangement links TRBV7-2 to TRBJ2-1; 8 bases map to TRBD1. The CDR3 extends over 14 amino acids. Germline-derived CDR1 and CDR2 are SGHTA and FQGNSA. With 4 bases clipped from V and 9 bases from J, the junction kept 8 bases outside the gene matches. Full variable domain (outside the CDR3, taken from reference TRBV7-2 and TRBJ2-1): GAGVSQSPSNKVTEKGKDVELRCDPISGHTALYWYRQSLGQGLEFLIYFQGNSAPDKSGLPSDRFSAERTGGSVSTLTIQRTQQEDSAVYLCASSSLTGVGEQFFGPGTRLTVL.

This clone was found once. The chain recombines TRBV5-1 with TRBJ1-1; TRBD1 agrees at 8 bases. With V trimmed by 6 bases and J by 7 bases, 14 bases remained unmatched. The CDR3 is 15 amino acids. Germline values: CDR1 SGHRS, CDR2 YFSETQ. The CDR3 sequence is CASTSLDRDSSEAFF. The DNA for the CDR3 is TGCGCCAGCACCTCTCTGGACAGGGACTCGAGTGAAGCTTTCTTT.

The chain uses TRBV4-1 and TRBJ2-1, with TRBD2 identical over 8 bases. J gave up 3 bases and V 1 base, and 8 bases lay outside the gene matches. Germline loops: CDR1 MGHRA, CDR2 YSYEKL. The CDR3 consists of 17 residues. CDR3 sequence (DNA): TGCGCCAGCAGCCAAGGTGGACTAGCAAGTAACTACAATGAGCAGTTCTTC. Translation: CASSQGGLASNYNEQFF.

The chain employs TRBV21-1 and TRBJ2-3; the table's D call, TRBD1, has no DNA check behind it. TRBV21-1 represents a pseudogene. The CDR3 covers 15 residues. CDR3 sequence: CASSKPRTGPDTQYF. The CDR3 DNA is TGTGCCAGCAGCAAACCACGGACAGGTCCCGATACGCAGTATTTT.

The chain uses TRBV29-1 and TRBJ2-7, with D perhaps matching TRBD1 (5 bases). The CDR3 sequence is 13 residues long. In germline, CDR1 is SQVTM, CDR2 ANQGSEA. The V end was cut by 4 bases, the J end by 5 bases, with 15 bases between. CDR3 coding DNA: TGCAGCGTTGCCTACCCACCAGGGAACGAGCAGTACTTC. Residues: CSVAYPPGNEQYF.

The J gene is TRBJ1-2, the V gene TRBV7-2; no firm D call. The V end lost 5 bases, the J end lost 2 bases, and 12 bases lay between the germline ends. The CDR3 totals 14 residues. CDR1 is SGHTA and CDR2 is FQGNSA in the germline V gene. CDR3 DNA sequence: TGTGCCAGCAGCCTCTCCCCGGAGAACTATGGCTACACCTTC. This encodes CASSLSPENYGYTF.

The J gene is TRBJ2-7, the V gene TRBV18; 9 nucleotides line up with TRBD1. CDR1 KGHSH and CDR2 LQKENI come from the germline V gene. After removal of 5 bases from V and 9 bases from J, the junction contained 14 bases not matched to a gene. This CDR3 region has 15 residues. This CDR3 reads CASSTTGTGLGGQYF. In DNA, the CDR3 is TGTGCCAGCTCAACTACCGGGACAGGGTTGGGTGGGCAGTACTTC.

The chain employs TRBV12-5 and TRBJ2-1, with 10 bases fitting TRBD1. This CDR3 has 16 residues. J was trimmed by 6 bases and V by 7 bases; bases with no gene match: 12. CDR1 is LGHNT, CDR2 FRNRAP, per germline. The CDR3 coding sequence is TGTGCTAGTGACCTTTTGATCGACAGGGGGCTCAATGAGCAGTTCTTC. This gives the protein CASDLLIDRGLNEQFF.